These T cell receptor beta chains were read from a single sample in a study of cytomegalovirus exposure and HLA in healthy donors. Data came from immunoSEQ multiplex PCR; TCRdb stores just in-frame clones and leaves some out. The top ten clones hold 13% of a sample with about 200,000 clones, roughly 84% of them seen once. The sample comprised PBMCs. Receptors were obtained from a young woman in good health and CMV-seropositive. The CDR3 runs from the conserved cysteine through the conserved F or W. The order of the fields is J gene, V gene, clone size, D gene, CDR3 DNA, CDR3 protein. The D gene is left open where the match is weak. A row's size may be missing; if present it is once, few, many or a size class.

TRBJ2-2 | TRBV6-6 | - | TRBD2 | TGTGCCAGCAGTCGCTACCTAGCGGGCACCGGGGAGCTGTTTTTT | CASSRYLAGTGELFF
TRBJ2-7 | TRBV5-1 | few | TRBD2 | TGCGCCAGCAGCTTGGCCGGGGGAGGGACCGAGCAGTACTTC | CASSLAGGGTEQYF
TRBJ2-7 | TRBV11-2 | - | - | TGTGCCAGCAGCCATGGGGGGACGGGCTCAGGAGAGCAGTACTTC | CASSHGGTGSGEQYF
TRBJ2-7 | TRBV18 | - | TRBD2 | TGTGCCAGCTCTCCAAAACTAGCGGGATACGAGCAGTACTTC | CASSPKLAGYEQYF
TRBJ1-1 | TRBV6-5 | once | - | TGTGCCAGCAGGGGAACAGGAGCGTACACTGAAGCTTTCTTT | CASRGTGAYTEAFF
TRBJ1-1 | TRBV27 | - | TRBD1 | TGTGCCAGCAGACCAGGGGGTGGTACTGAAGCTTTCTTT | CASRPGGGTEAFF
TRBJ2-7 | TRBV6-5 | - | - | TGTGCCAGCAGGGACAGCGGCTCCTACGAGCAGTACTTC | CASRDSGSYEQYF
TRBJ1-2 | TRBV11-2 | - | - | TGTGCCAGCAGCCCATCGGGCAGGGAGGGTCGGGGCTACACCTTC | CASSPSGREGRGYTF
TRBJ1-1 | TRBV6-6 | - | TRBD1 | TGTGCCAGCACCCCCCACAGGGGGGACACTGAAGCTTTCTTT | CASTPHRGDTEAFF
TRBJ2-2 | TRBV2 | - | - | TGTGCCAGCCGACTAGACACCGGGGAGCTGTTTTTT | CASRLDTGELFF
TRBJ1-5 | TRBV28 | - | TRBD1 | TGTGCCAGCAGTTTAAACAGGGGCAGCAATCAGCCCCAGCATTTT | CASSLNRGSNQPQHF
TRBJ2-7 | TRBV6-5 | - | - | TGTGCCAGCCGAAGTCGGGTAGGCGAGCAGTACTTC | CASRSRVGEQYF
TRBJ2-7 | TRBV7-2 | - | - | TGTGCCAGCAGCTTGGTCACTAGTTCGTACTCCTACGAGCAGTACTTC | CASSLVTSSYSYEQYF
TRBJ1-3 | TRBV18 | once | TRBD1 | TGTGCCAGCTCGGCGGGACAGGGTTTACAAAACACCATATATTTT | CASSAGQGLQNTIYF
TRBJ2-1 | TRBV25-1 | - | TRBD2 | TGTGCCAGCAGTGAATCGGGGGGGGCCTACAATGAGCAGTTCTTC | CASSESGGAYNEQFF
TRBJ1-4 | TRBV11-2 | - | - | TGTGCCAGCAGCCAAAACCTACAGGGTGAAAAACTGTTTTTT | CASSQNLQGEKLFF
TRBJ2-3 | TRBV7-6 | - | - | TGTGCCAGCAGCCCATATCGCGGGGATACGCAGTATTTT | CASSPYRGDTQYF
TRBJ2-1 | TRBV4-2 | - | - | TGTGCCAGCAGCCAAGAAAGTCTAGCGTTTTACAATGAGCAGTTCTTC | CASSQESLAFYNEQFF
TRBJ2-3 | TRBV4-1 | - | TRBD1 | TGCGCCAGCAGCCAAGGGACAGGTAGCACAGATACGCAGTATTTT | CASSQGTGSTDTQYF
TRBJ1-3 | TRBV5-1 | - | TRBD1 | TGCGCCAGCAGCTCCAGACCCCCGGACAGGACTGGAAACACCATATATTTT | CASSSRPPDRTGNTIYF
TRBJ2-3 | TRBV7-7 | - | TRBD1 | TGTGCTAGCAGCCAAGGGACAGCAGATACGCAGTATTTT | CASSQGTADTQYF
TRBJ2-7 | TRBV6-1 | - | TRBD2 | TGTGCCAGCAGTGTGGGACTAGCGATGTCTAACTACGAGCAGTACTTC | CASSVGLAMSNYEQYF
TRBJ1-2 | TRBV7-9 | - | TRBD1 | TGTGCCAGCAGCTTAGCGGGGACAGCTAACTATGGCTACACCTTC | CASSLAGTANYGYTF
TRBJ2-5 | TRBV5-1 | - | TRBD2 | TGCGCCAGCAGCTTGTTTTCCACTAGCGGGAGTTTCCGTGCGGAGACCCAGTACTTC | CASSLFSTSGSFRAETQYF
TRBJ1-1 | TRBV29-1 | - | TRBD1 | TGCAGCGTCAGACAGGGAAGCAACACTGAAGCTTTCTTT | CSVRQGSNTEAFF
TRBJ2-7 | TRBV2 | - | TRBD1 | TGTGCCAGCAGTGAAGCTGGGACAGCCTACGAGCAGTACTTC | CASSEAGTAYEQYF
TRBJ1-2 | TRBV7-8 | few | - | TGTGCCAGCAGCCCCCGGGGGGGCCTCTATGGCTACACCTTC | CASSPRGGLYGYTF
TRBJ1-1 | TRBV19 | - | TRBD1 | TGTGCCAGTAGGAATCAGGGGGGTGAGACTGAAGCTTTCTTT | CASRNQGGETEAFF
TRBJ2-7 | TRBV19 | - | TRBD1 | TGTGCCAGTAGCCCGGGACAGGGGCCCTACGAGCAGTACTTC | CASSPGQGPYEQYF
TRBJ2-7 | TRBV18 | - | TRBD2 | TGTGCCAGCTCTCTCGGGACTAGCGGGAGGTCCTACGAGCAGTACTTC | CASSLGTSGRSYEQYF
TRBJ2-1 | TRBV2 | - | TRBD2 | TGTGCCAGCAAGGCGGGAGGGCTCGGCTACAATGAGCAGTTCTTC | CASKAGGLGYNEQFF
TRBJ2-6 | TRBV27 | - | TRBD1 | TGTGCCAGCAGCGCCGGGACAGGGGGCTCTGGGGCCAACGTCCTGACTTTC | CASSAGTGGSGANVLTF
TRBJ1-1 | TRBV5-1 | - | - | TGCGCCAGCAGCTGGGCCGGACAGACTGAAGCTTTCTTT | CASSWAGQTEAFF
TRBJ2-2 | TRBV5-1 | - | - | TGCGCCAGCAGCTTGGCCAGGCAAGCCGGGGAGCTGTTTTTT | CASSLARQAGELFF
TRBJ1-2 | TRBV10-2 | - | - | TGCGCCAGCAGTGACTTCACTAACATGGCCTTCGGAAGCTACACCTTC | CASSDFTNMAFGSYTF
TRBJ2-7 | TRBV27 | - | TRBD1 | TGTGCCAGCAGTTTCACCGGGACAGGGCACTACGAGCAGTACTTC | CASSFTGTGHYEQYF
TRBJ2-3 | TRBV4-1 | - | - | TGCGCCAGCAGCCCGAGCCGTCCGAGCACAGATACGCAGTATTTT | CASSPSRPSTDTQYF
TRBJ2-1 | TRBV27 | - | - | TGTGCCAGCAGAACGGGGGTTAGCTCCTACAATGAGCAGTTCTTC | CASRTGVSSYNEQFF
TRBJ2-1 | TRBV4-2 | - | TRBD1 | TGTGCCAGCAGCCAAGAGGGACAGGCCTACAATGAGCAGTTCTTC | CASSQEGQAYNEQFF
TRBJ1-5 | TRBV28 | - | - | TGTGCCAGCAGCCACCTGACAACCGGCAATCAGCCCCAGCATTTT | CASSHLTTGNQPQHF
TRBJ1-1 | TRBV30 | few | - | TGTGCCTGGGCCAGACAGAACACTGAAGCTTTCTTT | CAWARQNTEAFF
TRBJ2-7 | TRBV4-2 | - | TRBD2 | TGTGCCAGCAGCCAAGAATACGGGAGGACGTACGAGCAGTACTTC | CASSQEYGRTYEQYF
TRBJ2-3 | TRBV4-1 | - | TRBD2 | TGCGCCAGCAGCCACAACTCCGGGACTAGCGGAGATACGCAGTATTTT | CASSHNSGTSGDTQYF
TRBJ2-1 | TRBV10-3 | - | TRBD1 | TGTGCCATCAGTGAGTCGAGAACAGGGGTATACAATGAGCAGTTCTTC | CAISESRTGVYNEQFF
TRBJ2-3 | TRBV7-2 | - | - | TGTGCCAGCAGCCCAGGTTCCTTTACAGATACGCAGTATTTT | CASSPGSFTDTQYF
TRBJ2-1 | TRBV15 | - | - | TGTGCCACCAGCAGATCAGGGTCAAACAATGAGCAGTTCTTC | CATSRSGSNNEQFF